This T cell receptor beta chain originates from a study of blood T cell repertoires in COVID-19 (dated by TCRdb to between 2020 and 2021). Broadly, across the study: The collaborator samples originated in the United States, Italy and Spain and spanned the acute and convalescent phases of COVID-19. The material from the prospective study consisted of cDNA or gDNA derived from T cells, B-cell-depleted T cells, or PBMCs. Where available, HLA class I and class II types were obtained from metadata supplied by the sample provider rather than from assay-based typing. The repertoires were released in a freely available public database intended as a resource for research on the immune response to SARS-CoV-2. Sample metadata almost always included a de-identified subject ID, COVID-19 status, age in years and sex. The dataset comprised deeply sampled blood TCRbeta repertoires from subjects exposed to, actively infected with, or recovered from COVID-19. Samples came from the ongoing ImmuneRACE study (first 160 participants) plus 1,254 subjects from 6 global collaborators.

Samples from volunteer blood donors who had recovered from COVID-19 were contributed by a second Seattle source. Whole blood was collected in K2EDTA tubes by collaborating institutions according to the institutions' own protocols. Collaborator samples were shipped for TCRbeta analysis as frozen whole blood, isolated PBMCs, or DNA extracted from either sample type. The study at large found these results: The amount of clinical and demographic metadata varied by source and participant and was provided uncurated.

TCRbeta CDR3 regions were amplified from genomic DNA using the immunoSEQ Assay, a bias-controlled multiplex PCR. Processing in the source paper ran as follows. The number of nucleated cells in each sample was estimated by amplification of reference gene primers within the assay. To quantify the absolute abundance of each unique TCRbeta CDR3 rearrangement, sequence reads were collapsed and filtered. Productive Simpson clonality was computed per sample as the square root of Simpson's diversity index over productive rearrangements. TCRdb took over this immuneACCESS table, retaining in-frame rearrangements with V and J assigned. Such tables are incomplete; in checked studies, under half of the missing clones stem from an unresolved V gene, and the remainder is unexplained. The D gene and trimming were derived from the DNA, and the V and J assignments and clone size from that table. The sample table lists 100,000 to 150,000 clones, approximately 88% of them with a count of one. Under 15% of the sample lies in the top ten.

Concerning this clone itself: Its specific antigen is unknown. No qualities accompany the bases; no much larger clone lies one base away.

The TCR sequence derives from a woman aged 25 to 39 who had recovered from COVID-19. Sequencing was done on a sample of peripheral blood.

The nucleotide sequence is TGTGCCACCAGCAGAGGCAGGGCTGGAAACACCATATATTTT. This is translated as CATSRGRAGNTIYF. Here the chain combines TRBV15 and TRBJ1-3; 5 matching bases give a weak D call of TRBD1. Trimming removed 1 base from V and 2 bases from J, leaving 6 bases between the germline ends. Based on the germline V gene (reference sequence), the CDR1 and CDR2 sequences are LNHNV and YYDKDF. CDR3 length: 14 amino acids, cysteine to phenylalanine. The sequence is cut down to CDR3 DNA, 42 bases in frame from base 1.